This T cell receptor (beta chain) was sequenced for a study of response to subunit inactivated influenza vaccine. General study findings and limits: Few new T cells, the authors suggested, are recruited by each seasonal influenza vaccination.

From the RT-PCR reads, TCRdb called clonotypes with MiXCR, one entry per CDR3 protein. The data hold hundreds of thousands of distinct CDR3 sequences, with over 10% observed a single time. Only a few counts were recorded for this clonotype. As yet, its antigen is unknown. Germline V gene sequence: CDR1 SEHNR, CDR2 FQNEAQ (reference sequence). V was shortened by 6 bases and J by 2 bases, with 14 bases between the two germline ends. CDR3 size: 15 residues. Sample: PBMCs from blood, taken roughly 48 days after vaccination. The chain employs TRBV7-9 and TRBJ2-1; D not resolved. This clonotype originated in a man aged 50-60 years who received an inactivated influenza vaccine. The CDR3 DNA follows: TGTGCCAGCAGTCGACCCAGGAGCACCTACAATGAGCAGTTCTTC. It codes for CASSRPRSTYNEQFF.